Sequencing of this T cell receptor beta chain was carried out in a study of molecular identifiers for immune sequencing clone quantification. This clonotype has only a few counts. TCRdb ran MiXCR on the PCR reads and lists one entry per CDR3 protein. Among roughly 630,000 distinct CDR3 sequences listed, approximately 24% were seen once. The receptor comes from a human donor in good health. Some libraries in this study had Jurkat cell RNA spiked in. Specimen: naive CD8+ T cells from blood, with Jurkat cell RNA spiked in. Described subset: FACS-sorted CD8+CD4-CCR7+CD45RA+ naive T cells.

The chain's CDR3 is CASSQVRAGGPRDTQYF. Written as DNA, the CDR3 is TGCGCCAGCAGCCAAGTGCGGGCGGGGGGGCCTCGGGATACGCAGTATTTT. The chain recombines TRBV4-3 with TRBJ2-3; 9 bases fit TRBD2. After removal of 1 base from V and 6 bases from J, the junction contained 11 bases not matched to a gene. Germline V CDR1 and CDR2: LGHNA, YSLEER. This CDR3 region has 17 residues.